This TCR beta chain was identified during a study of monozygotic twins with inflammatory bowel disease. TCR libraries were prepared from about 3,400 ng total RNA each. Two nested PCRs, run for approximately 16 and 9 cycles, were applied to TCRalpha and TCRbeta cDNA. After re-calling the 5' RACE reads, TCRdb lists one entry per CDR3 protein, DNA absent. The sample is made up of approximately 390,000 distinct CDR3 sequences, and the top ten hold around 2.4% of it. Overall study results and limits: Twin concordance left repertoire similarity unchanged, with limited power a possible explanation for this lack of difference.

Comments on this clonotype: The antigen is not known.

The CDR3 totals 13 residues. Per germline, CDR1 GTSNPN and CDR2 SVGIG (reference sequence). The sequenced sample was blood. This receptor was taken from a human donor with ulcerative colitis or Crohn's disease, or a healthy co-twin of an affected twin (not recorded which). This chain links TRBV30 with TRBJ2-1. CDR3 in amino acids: CALTGSSYNEQFF.